These 21 T cell receptor beta chains originate from one sample sequenced in a study of long-term antiretroviral therapy in people with HIV. Investigators performed immunoSEQ version v3.0 at survey level. Libraries were prepared by immunoSEQ multiplex PCR; TCRdb keeps only in-frame clonotypes and omits some of them. The table includes some 28,000 clones, 75% to 85% detected once. Sequencing was performed on unsorted PBMCs, taken 0.3 years after starting antiretroviral therapy. These receptors originate from a man aged 35-49 years with HIV.

The chain combines TRBV6-1 with TRBJ2-5, with 7 bases lining up with TRBD1. CDR1 is MNHNS, CDR2 SASEGT, per germline. With V trimmed by 6 bases and J by 3 bases, 4 bases remained unmatched. This CDR3 is 13 amino acids long. The CDR3 sequence is CASRPTGKETQYF. The CDR3 nucleotides are TGTGCCAGCAGACCGACAGGGAAAGAGACCCAGTACTTC.

The V and J genes are TRBV7-9 and TRBJ2-1, with TRBD2 matching 10 bases. V lost 6 bases to trimming and J lost 3 bases; unmatched junction nucleotides: 5. CDR1 is SEHNR, CDR2 FQNEAQ, per germline (reference sequence). This CDR3 spans 15 amino acids. CDR3 residues: CASSPLAGGYNEQFF. The CDR3 coding sequence is TGTGCCAGCAGTCCGTTAGCGGGGGGCTACAATGAGCAGTTCTTC.

This clone has a single count. The chain links TRBV12-2 to TRBJ2-2; TRBD2 was called by the table and not checked on the DNA. TRBV12-2 is designated a pseudogene. The CDR3 covers 20 residues. The chain's CDR3 is CASRLVWLAGYIMNTGELFF. CDR3 nucleotide sequence: TGTGCAAGTCGCTTAGTCTGGCTAGCGGGGTACATAATGAACACCGGGGAGCTGTTTTTT.

The chain employs TRBV10-2 and TRBJ1-2; D call uncertain. Germline assignment: CDR1 WSHSY and CDR2 SAAADI. The CDR3 contains 14 residues. Trimming took 3 bases from V and 3 from J, leaving 11 bases between them. DNA of the CDR3: TGCGCCAGCAGTGACAGCCTTTTTTACTATGGCTACACCTTC. This translates into CASSDSLFYYGYTF.

The gene calls are TRBV29-1 and TRBJ1-2; D possibly corresponds to TRBD1 (6 bases). The V end was cut by 6 bases, the J end by 2 bases, with 10 bases between. The germline gives CDR1 SQVTM, CDR2 ANQGSEA. The CDR3 totals 12 residues. In DNA, the CDR3 is TGCAGCGTGGGGGCATACAACTATGGCTACACCTTC. It specifies CSVGAYNYGYTF.

The rearrangement uses TRBV7-2 and TRBJ1-2; 9 bases fit TRBD1. The CDR3 covers 12 residues. Germline CDR1 and CDR2: SGHTA and FQGNSA. V shed 3 bases, J shed 13 bases, and the junction held 6 bases outside the gene matches. CDR3 loop: CASSFSGQGSTF. As DNA, the CDR3 is TGTGCCAGCAGCTTCTCTGGACAGGGGAGCACCTTC.

This clone has a handful of counts. This chain links TRBV5-1 with TRBJ2-1, with no clear D. Germline CDR1 SGHRS, CDR2 YFSETQ. This CDR3 has 11 amino acids. Trimming removed 3 bases from V and 7 bases from J, with 5 bases in between. The CDR3 DNA follows: TGCGCCAGCAGCTCACTTAATGAGCAGTTCTTC. It is translated as CASSSLNEQFF.

This chain connects TRBV28 to TRBJ1-5, with D tentatively TRBD1 (5 bases). The germline V gene has CDR1 MDHEN and CDR2 SYDVKM. CDR3 length: 17 residues. V gave up 2 bases and J gave up 4 bases, with 18 bases separating them. The CDR3 DNA follows: TGTGCCAGCAGTTTAATAGGGGCAGTGGGGTCAAATCAGCCCCAGCATTTT. This gives the protein CASSLIGAVGSNQPQHF.

The chain uses TRBV28 and TRBJ2-3; TRBD1 is a possible D gene (6 bases). The length of the CDR3 is 22 residues. Germline CDR1 MDHEN, CDR2 SYDVKM. Trimming cost V 3 bases and J 2 bases, with 33 bases left between them. In DNA, the CDR3 is TGTGCCAGCAGTTTGGTGGTTGGGGAAGAAGACAGGTTCCCGCGGATCACAGATACGCAGTATTTT. Translated: CASSLVVGEEDRFPRITDTQYF.

This clone was seen only a few times. The V gene is TRBV28, the J gene TRBJ2-7; 8 bases fit TRBD2. J gave up 11 bases and V 2 bases, and 11 bases lay outside the gene matches. The CDR3 runs 14 residues. Germline V lookup: CDR1 MDHEN, CDR2 SYDVKM. The CDR3 loop is CASSLGYRRGVEYF. The CDR3 bases are TGTGCCAGCAGTTTAGGTTACCGGCGGGGGGTGGAGTACTTC.

This sequence joins TRBV18 and TRBJ1-1; D possibly corresponds to TRBD1 (6 bases). Per the germline V gene, CDR1 is KGHSH and CDR2 is LQKENI. V gave up 2 bases and J gave up 3 bases, with 16 bases separating them. The CDR3 runs 16 residues. The CDR3 region is CASSPSGGRRDTEAFF. CDR3 coding DNA: TGTGCCAGCTCACCATCGGGGGGCAGGAGGGACACTGAAGCTTTCTTT.

The rearrangement joins TRBV2 to TRBJ1-5, with no clear D. V lost 3 bases, J lost 5 bases, and 11 bases lay in between. Germline values: CDR1 SNHLY, CDR2 FYNNEI. The CDR3 length is 14 residues. The CDR3 sequence: CASSDGRGDQPQHF. The CDR3 DNA reads TGTGCCAGCAGTGATGGACGCGGGGATCAGCCCCAGCATTTT.

The chain couples TRBV29-1 to TRBJ1-3, with unresolved D. V lost 1 base to trimming and J lost 0 bases, with 10 bases between them. CDR1 and CDR2 (germline): SQVTM, ANQGSEA. This CDR3 contains 15 residues. CDR3 residues: CSVEASHVSGNTIYF. The CDR3 DNA reads as TGCAGCGTTGAAGCCTCACACGTCTCTGGAAACACCATATATTTT.

V is TRBV10-1 and J is TRBJ1-5; D remains unclear. The CDR3 covers 16 residues. Germline loops: CDR1 WNHNN, CDR2 SYGVQD (reference sequence). Trimming pared 3 bases from V and 8 bases from J, leaving 20 bases between. This CDR3 reads CASSDMGGKRSEPQHF. DNA for the CDR3: TGCGCCAGCAGTGACATGGGAGGGAAACGGAGTGAGCCCCAGCATTTT.

The genes are TRBV7-2 and TRBJ2-7; 9 bases agree with TRBD1. Germline CDR1 reads SGHTA; CDR2 reads FQGNSA. This CDR3 is built from 15 residues. V was clipped by 2 bases and J by 3 bases; unmatched bases: 5. CDR3 nucleotides: TGTGCCAGCAGCTTATTGACAGGGGGTTTCTACGAGCAGTACTTC. Translation: CASSLLTGGFYEQYF.

The rearrangement links TRBV10-3 to TRBJ2-1; a possible D gene is TRBD1 (6 bases). The CDR3 extends over 16 amino acids. Looked up from germline, CDR1 is ENHRY and CDR2 is SYGVKD. V was cut by 4 bases and J by 4 bases, with 17 bases left in between. This CDR3 reads CAISGGTGTKYNEQFF. DNA of the CDR3: TGTGCCATCAGTGGAGGGACCGGGACAAAATACAATGAGCAGTTCTTC.

This clone has only one observation. This chain uses TRBV2 with TRBJ2-4; no clear D gene. Germline loops: CDR1 SNHLY, CDR2 FYNNEI. The CDR3 is made up of 16 amino acids. The V end lost 7 bases, the J end lost 0 bases, and 16 bases lay between the germline ends. The CDR3: CASTSALGLAKNIQYF. The CDR3 DNA reads TGTGCCAGCACTTCCGCGTTGGGTTTAGCCAAAAACATTCAGTACTTC.

The chain has TRBV10-2 and TRBJ2-7; D possibly corresponds to TRBD1 (6 bases). Trimming shortened V by 3 bases and J by 0 bases, and 15 bases separated the two germline ends. The CDR3 length is 16 residues. CDR1 is WSHSY and CDR2 is SAAADI in the germline V gene. DNA for the CDR3: TGCGCCAGCAGTGACAGCGGTGGGGGCCTCTCCTACGAGCAGTACTTC. Encoded protein: CASSDSGGGLSYEQYF.

The chain uses TRBV9 and TRBJ2-1, with 12 positions matching TRBD1. V was clipped by 0 bases and J by 4 bases; unmatched bases: 2. Germline values: CDR1 SGDLS, CDR2 YYNGEE. This CDR3 has 16 residues. As DNA, the CDR3 is TGTGCCAGCAGCGTAGGGGACAGGGGGCGTTACAATGAGCAGTTCTTC. This gives the protein CASSVGDRGRYNEQFF.

The gene calls are TRBV7-9 and TRBJ2-3; maybe TRBD2 (6 bases). Trimming stripped 4 bases from V and 2 bases from J, with 10 bases between. Germline CDR1 reads SEHNR; CDR2 reads FQNEAQ (reference sequence). The CDR3 is made up of 14 amino acids. The CDR3 sequence: CASSWDWTTDTQYF. The CDR3 nucleotides are TGTGCCAGCAGCTGGGACTGGACCACAGATACGCAGTATTTT.

The J gene is TRBJ1-1, the V gene TRBV7-3; the D is unclear. V was clipped by 4 bases and J by 8 bases, with 14 bases between them. CDR3 length equals 13 residues. Germline CDR1 and CDR2: SGHTA and FQGTGA. CDR3 nucleotide sequence: TGTGCCAGCAGCTCGACTACCGGCATGGAAGCTTTCTTT. Protein sequence: CASSSTTGMEAFF.